The 18 T cell receptor beta chains below all came from one sample that was sequenced in a study of monozygotic twins with inflammatory bowel disease. No DNA is given; TCRdb re-called the 5' RACE reads and lists each CDR3 protein once. The table counts some 150,000 distinct CDR3 sequences; roughly 1.2% lies in the top ten. The specimen was blood. These receptors all stem from a human donor with ulcerative colitis or Crohn's disease, or a healthy co-twin of an affected twin (not recorded which).

The chain couples TRBV3-1 to TRBJ2-7; TCRdb's D call, TRBD1, is unchecked because there is no DNA. In germline, CDR1 is LGHDT, CDR2 YNNKEL (reference sequence). This CDR3 has 14 amino acids. Here the CDR3 reads CASSQIEGDYEQYF.

V usage is TRBV12-3 or TRBV12-4 and J usage is TRBJ2-7; there is no DNA to check the TCRdb D call of TRBD1. The CDR3 covers 13 residues. The CDR3 here is CASSFRQGYEQYF.

The rearrangement links TRBV6-5 to TRBJ2-5. The CDR3 has 13 amino acids. Germline assignment: CDR1 MNHEY and CDR2 SVGAGI. The CDR3 here is CASSWTVQETQYF.

The chain has TRBV20-1 and TRBJ2-7; TCRdb proposes TRBD2, but this gene call is untestable without DNA. Germline V gene sequence: CDR1 DFQATT, CDR2 SNEGSKA (reference sequence). The CDR3 contains 15 residues. The CDR3 is CSADPTSGSSYEQYF.

The rearrangement links TRBV5-1 to TRBJ2-1; TCRdb's D call of TRBD1 is untestable without DNA. CDR1 is SGHRS, CDR2 YFSETQ, per germline. The CDR3 length is 15 residues. CDR3 region: CASSLEWTGRDEQFF.

V and J are TRBV5-1 and TRBJ1-1; the TRBD1 assignment by TCRdb is unverifiable without DNA. The CDR3 is made up of 16 amino acids. CDR1 SGHRS and CDR2 YFSETQ come from the germline V gene. The CDR3 is CASSLATGALNTEAFF.

The V call is TRBV29-1, the J call TRBJ2-7. Per germline, CDR1 SQVTM and CDR2 ANQGSEA. This CDR3 contains 14 residues. The CDR3 is CSVCTVYSSYEQYF.

The chain joins TRBV19 to TRBJ2-2. The CDR3 length is 13 residues. Germline assignment: CDR1 LNHDA and CDR2 SQIVND (reference sequence). The CDR3: CASSSRVTGELFF.

The chain uses TRBV20-1 and TRBJ2-7; TCRdb outputs TRBD2, but without DNA this stays unchecked. CDR1 and CDR2 (germline): DFQATT, SNEGSKA (reference sequence). This CDR3 is built from 14 residues. CDR3: CSAWEGRDSYEQYF.

The J gene is TRBJ1-1, the V gene TRBV5-1; the TCRdb D gene call, TRBD1, has no DNA to confirm it. The CDR3 covers 18 residues. From germline, CDR1 is SGHRS and CDR2 YFSETQ. The CDR3 sequence is CASSLDVQGALLNTEAFF. Full variable domain (outside the CDR3, taken from reference TRBV5-1 and TRBJ1-1): KAGVTQTPRYLIKTRGQQVTLSCSPISGHRSVSWYQQTPGQGLQFLFEYFSETQRNKGNFPGRFSGRQFSNSRSEMNVSTLELGDSALYLCASSLDVQGALLNTEAFFGQGTRLTVV.

The J gene is TRBJ1-6, the V gene TRBV18; the D call from TCRdb, TRBD1, cannot be confirmed without DNA. CDR3 size: 17 residues. Looked up from germline, CDR1 is KGHSH and CDR2 is LQKENI. Here the CDR3 reads CASSPLSGTDYNSPLHF.

The chain recombines TRBV7-7 with TRBJ2-5; TCRdb selects TRBD1, and the lack of DNA leaves this call unchecked. CDR1 is SSHAT, CDR2 FNYEAQ, per germline (reference sequence). The CDR3 sequence is 16 residues long. CDR3 in amino acids: CASSLGTGDYQETQYF.

The J gene is TRBJ2-1, the V gene TRBV19; the TRBD2 assignment by TCRdb is unverifiable without DNA. The CDR3 is 13 amino acids. Germline CDR1 reads LNHDA; CDR2 reads SQIVND (reference sequence). CDR3 sequence: CAISGLPTNEQFF. The full variable domain, completed using reference TRBV19 and TRBJ2-1, is DGGITQSPKYLFRKEGQNVTLSCEQNLNHDAMYWYRQDPGQGLRLIYYSQIVNDFQKGDIAEGYSVSREKKESFPLTVTSAQKNPTAFYLCAISGLPTNEQFFGPGTRLTVL.

This sequence joins TRBV7-2 and TRBJ2-3. The CDR3 is 14 residues long. Looked up from germline, CDR1 is SGHTA and CDR2 is FQGNSA. The CDR3 loop reads CASSLVGRTDTQYF. Variable domain in full (rest from reference TRBV7-2 and TRBJ2-3): GAGVSQSPSNKVTEKGKDVELRCDPISGHTALYWYRQSLGQGLEFLIYFQGNSAPDKSGLPSDRFSAERTGGSVSTLTIQRTQQEDSAVYLCASSLVGRTDTQYFGPGTRLTVL.

This sequence joins TRBV7-6 and TRBJ2-5; checking the TCRdb D call of TRBD1 is not possible without DNA. The CDR3 has 16 residues. Germline-derived CDR1 and CDR2 are SGHVS and FNYEAQ. The CDR3 sequence is CASSQFGPGPSETQYF.

The rearrangement links TRBV29-1 to TRBJ1-1. Per germline, CDR1 SQVTM and CDR2 ANQGSEA. CDR3 length: 13 residues. CDR3 amino acids: CSVEPQMNTEAFF.

The V and J genes are TRBV5-6 and TRBJ2-5; with no DNA, the TCRdb D assignment of TRBD1 cannot be verified. Germline V lookup: CDR1 SGHDT, CDR2 YYEEEE. There are 14 residues in the CDR3. CDR3 residues: CASSPPNLPETQYF.

The rearrangement uses TRBV2 and TRBJ2-2; absent DNA, TCRdb's TRBD2 call cannot be checked. The CDR3 is made up of 14 amino acids. CDR1 is SNHLY, CDR2 FYNNEI, per germline. CDR3 residues: CASSVLAGSGELFF.